This T cell receptor (beta chain) was retrieved from a study of cytomegalovirus exposure and HLA in healthy donors. Some clones are missing from TCRdb's copy, which holds only in-frame ones; the method was immunoSEQ multiplex PCR. The repertoire has over 100,000 clones, roughly 88% of them found once; the top ten carry about 6.9%. The germline V and J ends were trimmed by 0 bases and 5 bases, with 11 bases remaining between them. The CDR3 runs to 15 residues. The germline gives CDR1 SGHTA, CDR2 FQGNSA. The validation cohort, a group of 130 or so subjects, included the donors and was separate from the approximately 650-subject first cohort.

The clonotype comes from a woman aged 18-35 years in good health and CMV-seropositive. Sequenced sample: PBMCs. This chain uses TRBV7-2 with TRBJ2-4; D is unresolved. CDR3 residues: CASSLARGFQNIQYF. CDR3 nucleotide sequence: TGTGCCAGCAGCTTAGCGCGAGGCTTCCAAAACATTCAGTACTTC.